The T cell receptor beta chain under discussion was sequenced for a study of PD-L1 blockade in urothelial cancer. Whole-study context: Analyzed time points were 3 weeks (second dose) and 6 weeks after therapy began.

Using immunoSEQ multiplex PCR, the repertoire was profiled, and TCRdb retains in-frame clones only, with some absent. The data contain some 110,000 clones, roughly 90% of them seen just once; the ten biggest clones take up approximately 1.7%. J gave up 8 bases and V 4 bases, and 9 bases lay outside the gene matches. The CDR3 runs to 15 residues. CDR1 is SGHRS, CDR2 YFSETQ, per germline. The time point here: peripheral blood 6 weeks after treatment start. The study enrolled patients with locally advanced or metastatic urothelial carcinoma. Samples spanned pretreatment and treatment, with 1 to 8 time points per patient.

The TCR comes from a man aged 55 to 70 with urothelial cancer. Source: PBMCs, taken around atezolizumab (anti-PD-L1) treatment. The V call is TRBV5-1, the J call TRBJ1-5, with TRBD1 matching over 10 bases. Written as DNA, the CDR3 is TGCGCCAGCAGCCCCTCGACAGGGGGCAGTGAGCCCCAGCATTTT. Its translation: CASSPSTGGSEPQHF.